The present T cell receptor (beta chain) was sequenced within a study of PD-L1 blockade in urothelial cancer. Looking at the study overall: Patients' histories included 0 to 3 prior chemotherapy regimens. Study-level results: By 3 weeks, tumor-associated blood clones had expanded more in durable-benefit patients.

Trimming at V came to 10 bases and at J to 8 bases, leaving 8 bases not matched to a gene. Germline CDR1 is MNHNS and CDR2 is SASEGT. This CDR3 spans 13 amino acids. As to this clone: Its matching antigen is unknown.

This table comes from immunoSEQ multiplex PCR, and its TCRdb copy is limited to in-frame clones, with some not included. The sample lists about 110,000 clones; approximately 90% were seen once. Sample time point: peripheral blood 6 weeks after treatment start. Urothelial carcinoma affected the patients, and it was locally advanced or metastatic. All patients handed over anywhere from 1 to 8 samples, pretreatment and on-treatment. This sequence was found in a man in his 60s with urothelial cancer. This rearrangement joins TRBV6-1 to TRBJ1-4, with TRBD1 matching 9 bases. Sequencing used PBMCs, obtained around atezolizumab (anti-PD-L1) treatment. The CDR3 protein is CATETGGREKLFF. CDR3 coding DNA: TGTGCCACCGAGACAGGGGGGAGGGAAAAACTGTTTTTT.